Detailed here is one T cell receptor (beta chain). Method: immunoSEQ multiplex PCR; TCRdb's copy keeps in-frame clones and lacks some. The sample carries more than 85,000 clones, approximately 90% recorded once. The record originates from a study of control samples from healthy donors and cancer patients. The sequencing sample was made of blood. The clonotype was recovered from a human donor in good health. The donor label of this sample is uncertain.

CDR3 DNA: TGCAGCGTTGAACTACACCCTGGGGGTGAGCAGTTCTTC. This translates into CSVELHPGGEQFF. V usage is TRBV29-1 and J usage is TRBJ2-1; the D call may be TRBD1 or TRBD2 (5 bases each). The CDR3 is 13 amino acids. Trimming removed 2 bases from V and 9 bases from J, with 14 bases in between. Germline values: CDR1 SQVTM, CDR2 ANQGSEA.